This T cell receptor beta chain appears in the sequencing data of a study of vaccination and CD4 T cells after COVID-19. Scientists ran DNA taken from cultured CD4+ T cells through the Oncomine TCR Beta short-read assay for sequencing. TCRdb reanalysed the PCR reads using MiXCR and keeps one entry per CDR3 protein. The sample includes roughly 14,000 distinct CDR3 sequences, less than 70% of them seen just once. Indicated treatment: approximately nine-day PBMC culture with coronavirus spike peptide pools or control peptides (ViraFEST assay). The ViraFEST method relied on peptide pools to expand antigen-specific T cells, followed by TCR sequencing. The germline V gene has CDR1 DFQATT and CDR2 SNEGSKA (reference sequence). V was trimmed by 4 bases and J by 4 bases, leaving 7 bases between them. The CDR3 is made up of 11 amino acids. This clonotype was observed a few times. The antigen is undetermined.

Sequenced: CD4+ T cells from blood, cultured in vitro. The origin of this receptor is a human donor who had recovered from COVID-19. The chain combines TRBV20-1 with TRBJ1-1, with D possibly matching TRBD1 (5 bases). The CDR3: CSANGGTEAFF. The CDR3 DNA follows: TGCAGTGCTAACGGGGGCACTGAAGCTTTCTTT.